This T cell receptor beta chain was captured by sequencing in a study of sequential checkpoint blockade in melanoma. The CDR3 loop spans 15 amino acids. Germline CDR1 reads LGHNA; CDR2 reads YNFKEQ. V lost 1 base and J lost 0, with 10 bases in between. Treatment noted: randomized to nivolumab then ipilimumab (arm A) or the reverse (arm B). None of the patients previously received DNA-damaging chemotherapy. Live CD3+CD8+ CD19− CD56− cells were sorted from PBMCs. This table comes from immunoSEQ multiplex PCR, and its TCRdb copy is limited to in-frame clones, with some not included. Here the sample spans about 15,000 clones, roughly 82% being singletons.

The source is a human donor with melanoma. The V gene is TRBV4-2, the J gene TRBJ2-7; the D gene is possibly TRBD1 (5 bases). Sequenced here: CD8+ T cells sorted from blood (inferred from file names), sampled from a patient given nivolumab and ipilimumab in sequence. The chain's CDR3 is CASSQGPGPSYEQYF. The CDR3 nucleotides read TGTGCCAGCAGCCAAGGTCCAGGGCCCTCCTACGAGCAGTACTTC.